This entry lists 16 T cell receptor beta chains sequenced from one sample in a study of cytomegalovirus exposure and HLA in healthy donors. The PCR employed 60 Vbeta primers together with 13 Jbeta primers. TCRdb keeps only in-frame clones here, not all; method: immunoSEQ multiplex PCR. The table has about 190,000 clones, roughly 13% seen once. Sequencing was done on a sample of PBMCs. Receptor source: a man aged 50-60 years in good health and CMV-seropositive.

This clone has a handful of counts. J is TRBJ1-1 and V is TRBV7-9, with no clear D. The CDR3 runs 13 residues. The V end lost 2 bases, the J end lost 3 bases, and 7 bases lay between the germline ends. Looked up from germline, CDR1 is SEHNR and CDR2 is FQNEAQ (reference sequence). CDR3 in amino acids: CASSLSSDTEAFF. As DNA, the CDR3 is TGTGCCAGCAGCTTAAGTTCGGACACTGAAGCTTTCTTT. The full variable domain, its missing parts supplied by reference TRBV7-9 and TRBJ1-1, is DTGVSQNPRHKITKRGQNVTFRCDPISEHNRLYWYRQTLGQGPEFLTYFQNEAQLEKSRLLSDRFSAERPKGSFSTLEIQRTEQGDSAMYLCASSLSSDTEAFFGQGTRLTVV.

The gene calls are TRBV30 and TRBJ2-7; TRBD2 matches at 13 bases. CDR1 is GTSNPN and CDR2 is SVGIG in the germline V gene (reference sequence). V shed 5 bases, J shed 2 bases, and the junction held 0 bases outside the gene matches. This CDR3 region has 13 residues. CDR3 DNA: TGTGCCTGGGGGACTAGCGGGACCTACGAGCAGTACTTC. Protein sequence: CAWGTSGTYEQYF.

The sample holds a few counts of this clone. The chain joins TRBV6-1 to TRBJ2-6, with 9 bases aligning to TRBD1. Germline CDR1 MNHNS, CDR2 SASEGT. The CDR3 runs to 17 residues. The V and J ends lost 2 bases and 4 bases, in that order; junction bases with no gene match: 6. DNA for the CDR3: TGTGCCAGCAGTGAACCCGGACAGGGGCCCGGGGCCAACGTCCTGACTTTC. Protein sequence: CASSEPGQGPGANVLTF.

The chain recombines TRBV7-9 with TRBJ1-4; D might be TRBD1 (6 bases). Germline V gene lookup returns CDR1 SEHNR and CDR2 FQNEAQ (reference sequence). V shed 5 bases and J shed 5 bases, with 12 bases lying between them. The CDR3 is 14 amino acids. The CDR3 DNA sequence: TGTGCCAGCAGCCCCCGAGGGGGAAATGAAAAACTGTTTTTT. Translation: CASSPRGGNEKLFF.

The table lists this clone with a few counts. DNA of the CDR3: TGTGCCAGTAGGACAGGGGGGACCAATCAGCCCCAGCATTTT. Its protein is CASRTGGTNQPQHF. This sequence joins TRBV19 and TRBJ1-5; 9 nucleotides line up with TRBD1. This CDR3 has 14 amino acids. Losses at the gene ends were 6 bases for V and 3 bases for J; bases not matched to a gene: 3. The germline V gene encodes CDR1 LNHDA and CDR2 SQIVND (reference sequence).

This rearrangement joins TRBV30 to TRBJ1-2; D unresolved. The germline V gene has CDR1 GTSNPN and CDR2 SVGIG (reference sequence). V was cut by 0 bases and J by 7 bases, with 6 bases left in between. CDR3 length: 11 amino acids. CDR3 in amino acids: CAWSVLGGYTF. As DNA, the CDR3 is TGTGCCTGGAGTGTACTAGGTGGCTACACCTTC.

This clone was observed a few times. J is TRBJ1-6 and V is TRBV7-7; D is ambiguous. The CDR3 is 13 residues long. Germline loops: CDR1 SSHAT, CDR2 FNYEAQ (reference sequence). V dropped 1 base and J dropped 10 bases, with 8 bases sitting between them. CDR3 amino acids: CASSLGRQSPLHF. DNA for the CDR3: TGTGCCAGCAGCTTAGGTCGACAATCACCCCTCCACTTT.

The chain recombines TRBV6-5 with TRBJ2-5, with TRBD1 matching 8 bases. The CDR3 runs 15 residues. J lost 1 base, V lost 5 bases, and 6 bases had no gene match. Germline V gene data show CDR1 as MNHEY and CDR2 as SVGAGI. CDR3 sequence reads: CASSKTGAAQETQYF. Written as DNA, the CDR3 is TGTGCCAGCAGTAAGACAGGGGCGGCCCAAGAGACCCAGTACTTC.

This clone was picked up a small number of times. The gene calls are TRBV9 and TRBJ1-1; no firm D call. Trimming cost V 3 bases and J 6 bases, with 12 bases left between them. The CDR3 runs 13 residues. Germline loops: CDR1 SGDLS, CDR2 YYNGEE. The CDR3 DNA is TGTGCCAGCAGCGGTCAAGCGGGCGCTGAAGCTTTCTTT. It translates to CASSGQAGAEAFF.

This chain uses TRBV11-2 with TRBJ2-2; TRBD1 might be the D (6 bases). Germline values: CDR1 SGHAT, CDR2 FQNNGV. V dropped 2 bases and J dropped 5 bases, with 9 bases sitting between them. The CDR3 spans 14 residues. The CDR3 sequence is CASSLLQGTGELFF. The CDR3 DNA reads TGTGCCAGCAGCTTATTACAGGGAACCGGGGAGCTGTTTTTT.

This clone was observed a handful of times. The chain carries TRBV7-2 and TRBJ1-4; tentative D call: TRBD1 (5 bases). The germline V gene encodes CDR1 SGHTA and CDR2 FQGNSA. The CDR3 has 14 residues. Trimming removed 5 bases at V and 7 bases at J, with 14 bases between. The CDR3 DNA sequence: TGTGCCAGCAGCAGGGGTTCGGGGGGTGAAAAACTGTTTTTT. Amino acids: CASSRGSGGEKLFF. The full variable domain, rest sourced from reference TRBV7-2 and TRBJ1-4, is GAGVSQSPSNKVTEKGKDVELRCDPISGHTALYWYRQSLGQGLEFLIYFQGNSAPDKSGLPSDRFSAERTGGSVSTLTIQRTQQEDSAVYLCASSRGSGGEKLFFGSGTQLSVL.

This clone appeared a few times. The rearrangement joins TRBV6-1 to TRBJ1-5, with 8 bases aligning to TRBD1. The V and J ends lost 6 bases and 1 base, in that order; junction bases with no gene match: 5. CDR1 and CDR2 (germline): MNHNS, SASEGT. CDR3 length: 15 amino acids. Here the CDR3 DNA reads TGTGCCAGCAGCGCAGACAGGGGAAGCAATCAGCCCCAGCATTTT. Protein product: CASSADRGSNQPQHF.

The chain uses TRBV25-1 and TRBJ2-2; D may be TRBD1 (5 bases). Trimming shortened V by 3 bases and J by 8 bases, and 16 bases separated the two germline ends. This CDR3 has 15 amino acids. Germline CDR1 is MGHDK and CDR2 is SYGVNS. Here the CDR3 DNA reads TGTGCCAGCAGTGAGGCAGGGAAAGGAAGGGGGGAGCTGTTTTTT. Translation gives CASSEAGKGRGELFF.

This clone was observed a handful of times. This chain links TRBV6-6 with TRBJ1-6; 7 nucleotides align to TRBD1. Germline values: CDR1 MNHNY, CDR2 SVGAGI (reference sequence). This CDR3 comprises 15 residues. With 6 bases clipped from V and 6 bases from J, the junction kept 8 bases outside the gene matches. CDR3 sequence reads: CASSQRGQFNSPLHF. Here the CDR3 DNA reads TGTGCCAGCAGCCAGAGGGGGCAATTTAATTCACCCCTCCACTTT.

The J gene is TRBJ2-3, the V gene TRBV5-1; TRBD1 might be the D (6 bases). In germline, CDR1 is SGHRS, CDR2 YFSETQ. V shed 5 bases and J shed 4 bases, with 14 bases lying between them. The CDR3 is 14 residues long. DNA of the CDR3: TGCGCCAGCAGGCCGGAACAGGGCGCAGATACGCAGTATTTT. Amino acids: CASRPEQGADTQYF.

The chain uses TRBV11-3 and TRBJ2-5; unclear D gene. Germline V gives CDR1 SGHNT, CDR2 YENEEA. With 1 base removed from V and 5 bases from J, the gap between germline ends came to 2 bases. The CDR3 has 11 residues. CDR3 sequence (DNA): TGTGCCAGCAGCTTAGCGGAGACCCAGTACTTC. Amino acid sequence: CASSLAETQYF.